This record concerns one TCR beta chain sequence. The data derive from a study of blood T cell repertoires in COVID-19. Study-wide background: From T cells, B-cell-depleted T cells, or PBMCs came the material, which was cDNA or gDNA.

Living in 24 US areas, the participants were between about 18 and 90 years of age. Researchers sorted participants into cohorts using their self-reported clinical history. The CDR3 is 15 amino acids. Germline V gene lookup returns CDR1 SGHTA and CDR2 FQGTGA. Trimming removed 2 bases from V and 7 bases from J; junction bases left unmatched: 6. TCRdb's copy holds only in-frame clones and misses some; the assay was immunoSEQ multiplex PCR. The data hold 320,000 or so clones, with around 85% observed a single time. The chain links TRBV7-3 to TRBJ2-1, with 9 bases matching TRBD1. This TCR was sampled from a woman in her 30s who had been exposed to COVID-19. Sequenced input: PBMCs or T cells enriched from blood (not recorded which). The CDR3 nucleotides read TGTGCCAGCAGCTTAGCACAGGGGGCATGGAATGAGCAGTTCTTC. Its protein is CASSLAQGAWNEQFF.